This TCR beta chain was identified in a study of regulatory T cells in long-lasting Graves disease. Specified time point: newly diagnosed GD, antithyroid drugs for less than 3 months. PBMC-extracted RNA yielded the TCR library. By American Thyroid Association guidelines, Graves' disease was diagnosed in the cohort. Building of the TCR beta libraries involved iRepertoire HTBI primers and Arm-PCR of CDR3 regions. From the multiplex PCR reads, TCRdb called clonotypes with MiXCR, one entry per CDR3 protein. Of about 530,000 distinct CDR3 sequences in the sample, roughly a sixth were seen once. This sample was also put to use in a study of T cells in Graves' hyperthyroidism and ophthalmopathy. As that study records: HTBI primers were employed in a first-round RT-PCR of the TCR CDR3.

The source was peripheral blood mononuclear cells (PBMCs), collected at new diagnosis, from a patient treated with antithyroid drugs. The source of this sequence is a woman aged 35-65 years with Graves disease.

In nucleotides, the CDR3 is TGTGCCAGCAGCAAGACTAGCGGGGCGGGCACCGGGGAGCTGTTTTTT. The encoded protein is CASSKTSGAGTGELFF. The V gene is TRBV11-2, the J gene TRBJ2-2; 11 bases are a match to TRBD2. Unmatched junction bases numbered 6, after V lost 5 bases and J lost 4 bases. CDR1 is SGHAT, CDR2 FQNNGV, per germline. This CDR3 comprises 16 residues.